The source of this TCR beta chain is a study of cytomegalovirus exposure and HLA in healthy donors. Unrecorded immune exposures were likely, despite nominal health at sampling. Study-level results: Rarity marked most TCR sequences, yet some public TCRs occurred in many donors. With high specificity and sensitivity, the classifier reportedly diagnosed cytomegalovirus status.

The PCR used 60 Vbeta and 13 Jbeta primers. Clones were read by immunoSEQ multiplex PCR, and TCRdb kept only the in-frame ones, dropping some. This sample has approximately 130,000 clones, with approximately 85% found just once. For this clone: Its antigen is unidentified.

This CDR3 is 15 amino acids long. V lost 0 bases and J 2 bases, leaving 10 bases between the germline ends. Germline-derived CDR1 and CDR2 are LGHNA and YNFKEQ. What was sequenced was PBMCs. V usage is TRBV4-2 and J usage is TRBJ2-5; D ambiguous. The receptor was derived from a boy between 10 and 17 years old in good health and CMV-seronegative. CDR3 DNA sequence: TGTGCCAGCAGCCAAGAGAGATCAGGTCAAGAGACCCAGTACTTC. This sequence encodes CASSQERSGQETQYF.